This TCR beta chain was sequenced in a study of shared clonotypes between healthy human individuals. Positive CCR7 selection of CD45RO-negative cells yielded the naive CD8 cells, and terminally differentiated effector memory CD45RA+ cells were excluded. The method was immunoSEQ multiplex PCR; TCRdb's version includes in-frame clones alone and lacks a portion of them. The table has around 2,000,000 clones, approximately 94% seen once; the top ten hold more than 1.5%. The CDR3 is made up of 19 amino acids. Unmatched junction bases numbered 13, after V lost 0 bases and J lost 4 bases. Germline CDR1 is SGHTA and CDR2 is FQGNSA.

This clonotype was sampled from a man between 18 and 29 years old in good health. Some clones in this sample may be carry-over from other donors' samples. V is TRBV7-2 and J is TRBJ1-2; 11 bases agree with TRBD1. Input material: naive CD8+ T cells from PBMCs. The CDR3 DNA follows: TGTGCCAGCAGCTTAGCCCTGAGGGGACAGGGGGTTTCAGGCTATGGCTACACCTTC. Its protein is CASSLALRGQGVSGYGYTF. Full variable domain (outside the CDR3, taken from reference TRBV7-2 and TRBJ1-2): GAGVSQSPSNKVTEKGKDVELRCDPISGHTALYWYRQSLGQGLEFLIYFQGNSAPDKSGLPSDRFSAERTGGSVSTLTIQRTQQEDSAVYLCASSLALRGQGVSGYGYTFGSGTRLTVV.